The rows below give T cell receptor beta chains drawn from one sample of a study of blood T cell repertoires in COVID-19. Produced via immunoSEQ multiplex PCR; TCRdb's table is partial and in-frame only. Of about 500,000 clones in the sample, about nine tenths were seen once. The source material was PBMCs or T cells enriched from blood (not recorded which). The receptors derive from a young woman who had recovered from COVID-19. CDR3s include the opening cysteine and the closing phenylalanine or tryptophan. A D gene is named only where the DNA matches it firmly. Clone size appears in some rows only: once, few, many, or a class for an expanded clone.

d_call	v_call	j_call	clone_size	cdr3_length	cdr3_aa	cdr3_nt
-	TRBV14	TRBJ2-1	-	16	CASSPGGRRIYNEQFF	TGTGCCAGCAGCCCGGGGGGCAGGAGGATCTACAATGAGCAGTTCTTC
-	TRBV5-1	TRBJ2-3	-	15	CASSLSGASTDTQYF	TGCGCCAGCAGCTTGTCCGGAGCTAGCACAGATACGCAGTATTTT
TRBD1	TRBV2	TRBJ1-1	once	14	CASSERQGGTEAFF	TGTGCCAGCAGTGAGAGACAGGGGGGCACTGAAGCTTTCTTT
-	TRBV6-6	TRBJ2-3	-	15	CASSYDRTSTDTQYF	TGTGCCAGCAGTTACGACAGAACTAGCACAGATACGCAGTATTTT
-	TRBV13	TRBJ2-5	-	16	CASSFYRDIAWGTQYF	TGTGCCAGCAGCTTCTACAGGGACATCGCGTGGGGGACCCAGTACTTC
-	TRBV7-2	TRBJ1-4	-	14	CASSPRWNDWKLFF	TGTGCCAGCAGCCCCCGCTGGAATGACTGGAAACTGTTTTTT
TRBD1	TRBV5-1	TRBJ1-1	few	16	CASSYDQTGVGSEAFF	TGCGCCAGCAGTTATGACCAGACAGGGGTCGGGTCTGAAGCTTTCTTT
TRBD1	TRBV18	TRBJ2-7	-	12	CASSRTGDEQYF	TGTGCCAGCTCACGGACAGGGGACGAGCAGTACTTC
-	TRBV6-5	TRBJ1-4	-	13	CASRVSLNEKLFF	TGTGCCAGCAGAGTAAGCCTCAATGAAAAACTGTTTTTT
-	TRBV11-2	TRBJ2-4	-	13	CASGGFAKNIQYF	TGTGCCAGCGGAGGATTTGCCAAAAACATTCAGTACTTC
TRBD1	TRBV4-2	TRBJ1-6	-	18	CASSQDPGTGTGDSPLHF	TGTGCCAGCAGCCAAGATCCGGGCACCGGGACAGGGGATTCACCCCTCCACTTT
TRBD1	TRBV6-5	TRBJ1-2	-	13	CASRNAGGNGYTF	TGTGCCAGCAGAAATGCAGGGGGCAATGGCTACACCTTC
-	TRBV30	TRBJ2-3	-	12	CAWTGNADTQYF	TGTGCCTGGACGGGAAACGCAGATACGCAGTATTTT
-	TRBV12-5	TRBJ1-5	-	17	CASGLVVGLELHQPQHF	TGTGCTAGTGGTTTGGTAGTCGGGTTGGAGCTCCATCAGCCCCAGCATTTT
-	TRBV12-5	TRBJ1-2	once	15	CASGPINPRGYGYTF	TGTGCTAGTGGTCCCATAAATCCCCGGGGCTATGGCTACACCTTC
TRBD1	TRBV7-9	TRBJ1-2	-	15	CASSLAGQGANGYTF	TGTGCCAGCAGCTTAGCGGGACAGGGGGCAAATGGCTACACCTTC
-	TRBV5-1	TRBJ2-2	-	16	CASSLNWPTNTGELFF	TGCGCCAGCAGTCTTAATTGGCCGACGAACACCGGGGAGCTGTTTTTT
-	TRBV10-3	TRBJ2-7	-	13	CAISESQGNEQYF	TGTGCCATCAGTGAGTCGCAGGGAAACGAGCAGTACTTC
-	TRBV5-1	TRBJ2-7	-	11	CASSLGREQYF	TGCGCCAGCAGCTTGGGGAGGGAGCAGTACTTC
TRBD1	TRBV2	TRBJ2-2	-	15	CASSDWDSNTGELFF	TGTGCCAGCAGTGACTGGGACAGCAACACCGGGGAGCTGTTTTTT
TRBD1	TRBV15	TRBJ2-7	-	15	CATSREDRGLYEQYF	TGTGCCACCAGCAGAGAGGACAGGGGGCTCTACGAGCAGTACTTC
TRBD2	TRBV4-1	TRBJ2-3	-	16	CASSQVAGVYTDTQYF	TGCGCCAGCAGCCAAGTGGCGGGGGTCTACACAGATACGCAGTATTTT
TRBD2	TRBV3-1/TRBV3-2	TRBJ2-7	-	14	CASSPSGVSYEQYF	TGTGCCAGCAGCCCTAGCGGGGTATCCTACGAGCAGTACTTC
TRBD1	TRBV3-1/TRBV3-2	TRBJ1-6	-	15	CASSETGTGRHPLHF	TGTGCCAGCAGCGAAACCGGGACAGGAAGACATCCCCTCCACTTT
TRBD1	TRBV4-2	TRBJ1-5	-	15	CASSKTGASNQPQHF	TGTGCCAGCAGCAAGACAGGGGCCTCCAATCAGCCCCAGCATTTT
TRBD1	TRBV6-1	TRBJ2-3	-	18	CASSEADNSGQGTNTQYF	TGTGCCAGCAGTGAAGCGGACAATTCGGGACAGGGTACGAATACGCAGTATTTT
TRBD1	TRBV19	TRBJ2-7	-	14	CASSTGDRGSEQYF	TGTGCCAGTAGTACCGGGGACAGGGGGAGCGAGCAGTACTTC
-	TRBV5-1	TRBJ1-1	-	15	CASLMDSSVGREAFF	TGCGCCAGCCTAATGGACAGTTCAGTGGGGAGAGAAGCTTTCTTT
-	TRBV7-9	TRBJ1-6	-	16	CASMKQNSDRNSPLHF	TGTGCCAGCATGAAACAGAATTCGGATCGAAATTCACCCCTCCACTTT
-	TRBV25-1	TRBJ1-2	-	14	CASSDSFYRSGYTF	TGTGCCAGCAGTGATTCGTTCTATCGGTCCGGCTACACCTTC
-	TRBV15	TRBJ1-5	-	13	CATSTSGNQPQHF	TGTGCCACCAGCACTTCAGGGAATCAGCCCCAGCATTTT
-	TRBV2	TRBJ2-1	-	15	CASSVRQGSYNEQFF	TGTGCCAGCAGTGTAAGGCAGGGGTCCTACAATGAGCAGTTCTTC
-	TRBV6-1	TRBJ1-3	-	14	CASSEGTGGNTIYF	TGTGCCAGCAGTGAAGGTACTGGTGGAAACACCATATATTTT
TRBD1	TRBV27	TRBJ2-3	-	16	CASSLGRTGAPGTQYF	TGTGCCAGCAGTCTAGGGAGGACAGGGGCCCCCGGTACGCAGTATTTT
-	TRBV5-1	TRBJ1-1	once	14	CASSLDGMNTEAFF	TGCGCCAGCAGCTTGGACGGGATGAACACTGAAGCTTTCTTT
-	TRBV18	TRBJ1-3	-	16	CASSGGLSLSGNTIYF	TGTGCCAGCTCTGGGGGACTCTCCCTCTCTGGAAACACCATATATTTT
-	TRBV6-1	TRBJ1-1	-	15	CASSEAYPGNTEAFF	TGTGCCAGCAGTGAAGCGTATCCCGGGAACACTGAAGCTTTCTTT
TRBD1	TRBV28	TRBJ1-3	-	15	CASSLTGGPGNTIYF	TGTGCCAGCAGTTTAACAGGGGGACCTGGAAACACCATATATTTT
-	TRBV7-3	TRBJ2-5	-	15	CASSLNGGTKETQYF	TGTGCCAGCAGCTTAAACGGAGGCACGAAAGAGACCCAGTACTTC
TRBD1	TRBV6-5	TRBJ2-1	-	13	CASSPTGVNEQFF	TGTGCCAGCAGTCCGACAGGGGTCAATGAGCAGTTCTTC
-	TRBV5-1	TRBJ1-6	-	14	CASSPTETYSPLHF	TGCGCCAGCAGCCCTACAGAGACATATTCACCCCTCCACTTT
-	TRBV30	TRBJ2-7	-	16	CAWSPGLGGESYEQYF	TGTGCCTGGAGCCCCGGTCTGGGGGGAGAGTCCTACGAGCAGTACTTC
-	TRBV30	TRBJ1-6	-	13	CAWSGGSNSPLHF	TGTGCCTGGAGTGGAGGCAGCAATTCACCCCTCCACTTT
-	TRBV29-1	TRBJ1-2	-	14	CSVGGDESFYGYTF	TGCAGCGTTGGGGGGGACGAAAGCTTCTATGGCTACACCTTC
-	TRBV19	TRBJ2-5	-	11	CASSTGETQYF	TGTGCCAGTAGTACGGGAGAGACCCAGTACTTC
TRBD1	TRBV12-3/TRBV12-4	TRBJ1-2	-	12	CASSPETGDYTF	TGTGCCAGCAGTCCCGAAACAGGGGACTACACCTTC
TRBD1	TRBV19	TRBJ2-1	-	15	CASSVDRGEDNEQFF	TGTGCCAGTAGTGTTGACAGGGGTGAAGACAATGAGCAGTTCTTC
TRBD2	TRBV5-6	TRBJ2-4	-	15	CASSLGLAGLGVQYF	TGTGCCAGCAGCCTGGGACTAGCGGGGCTCGGAGTTCAGTACTTC
-	TRBV7-2	TRBJ1-2	-	13	CASSLWAQPGYTF	TGTGCCAGCAGCTTGTGGGCCCAACCGGGCTACACCTTC
-	TRBV30	TRBJ1-4	-	15	CAWSILLATNEKLFF	TGTGCCTGGAGTATCTTACTAGCAACTAATGAAAAACTGTTTTTT
-	TRBV5-4	TRBJ2-7	-	14	CASSLEPGEVEQYF	TGTGCCAGCAGCTTGGAGCCTGGGGAGGTCGAGCAGTACTTC
-	TRBV5-1	TRBJ2-1	-	13	CASSLEGVNEQFF	TGCGCCAGCAGCTTGGAGGGGGTAAATGAGCAGTTCTTC
-	TRBV4-1	TRBJ1-1	few	14	CASSQALGGAEAFF	TGCGCCAGCAGCCAAGCTCTAGGAGGGGCTGAAGCTTTCTTT
TRBD1	TRBV4-2	TRBJ1-5	-	13	CASSPGQVQPQHF	TGTGCCAGCAGCCCTGGACAGGTTCAGCCCCAGCATTTT
-	TRBV9	TRBJ2-2	-	16	CASSVGGLGFSGELFF	TGTGCCAGCAGCGTAGGCGGGTTAGGTTTCTCCGGGGAGCTGTTTTTT
-	TRBV7-2	TRBJ2-2	-	15	CASSLGTSNTGELFF	TGTGCCAGCAGCTTGGGCACCTCGAACACCGGGGAGCTGTTTTTT
-	TRBV7-9	TRBJ1-1	-	13	CASSSPTEEEAFF	TGTGCCAGCAGCTCCCCCACGGAGGAGGAAGCTTTCTTT